This T cell receptor beta chain originates from a study of cytomegalovirus exposure and HLA in healthy donors (dated by TCRdb to about 2017). Notes on the research overall: An earlier analysis of approximately 550 of the donors reported 250 to 300 Gb of sequence data and some 120 million unique TCR beta sequences from some 180 million T cells. Roughly 300 gigabases of sequencing data and roughly 90 million unique TCR sequences were included in an early release covering roughly 700 HLA-typed donors. Among the roughly 390 genotyped donors, under 90% belonged to the genetic ancestry cluster associated with self-reported Caucasian donors. The aim of the study was to test whether cataloging public T cell receptors could identify signatures of past pathogen exposure. The study profiled the T cell repertoires of 666 subjects by immunosequencing and related them to cytomegalovirus serostatus. Along with the approximately 700-subject first cohort, a separate validation cohort of over a hundred different subjects was used. High-throughput TCR immunosequencing, statistical association of individual TCRs with disease status, and machine learning were combined to predict cytomegalovirus infection status. To study patterns of TCR occurrence, a later analysis re-analyzed previously published TCR beta repertoires from hundreds of donors and added high-resolution HLA genotyping. In the later analysis, no new phenotypic data were used to find candidate immune exposures; instead, reliance was placed on TCR beta sequences and their occurrence across donors. An earlier analysis of about 620 of the donors applied high-throughput TCR beta sequencing to assess whether each TCR beta V gene segment acted as functional or pseudogenic. Donor age, sex, ethnicity and CMV serostatus were compiled together with the repertoire data. Genome-wide SNP genotypes for about 65% of the 666 donors were used in a later genetic analysis, which treated that subset as a discovery cohort. Every discovery cohort repertoire had been produced on one sequencing platform. HLA typing included class I and class II loci at four-digit resolution. Typing coverage differed by locus: A, B, C, DRB1 and DQB1 were typed in roughly 620-630 donors, DQA1 in approximately 520, DPA1 in 600 to 610, and DPB1 in around 490. Roughly 5 DR-DQ haplotypes were treated as single units for association and clustering because of strong linkage in the cohort. Among some 400 genotyped donors of the cohort, an average of roughly 230,000 unique TCR beta nucleotide sequences was sequenced per donor, of which roughly 17% were non-productive.

From cysteine to phenylalanine, the CDR3 is 14 amino acids long. The entry retains the CDR3 DNA only, 42 bases that are in frame from base 1. The V and J ends are trimmed by 2 bases and 2 bases, leaving 9 bases between them. CDR1 SGHRS and CDR2 YFSETQ were looked up in the germline V gene. About this clone itself: This receptor's antigen is unknown. No base quality information exists; no much larger clone differs at one position.

General study outcomes and caveats: The classifier was reported to diagnose cytomegalovirus status with high specificity and sensitivity in both the original and validation cohorts. In a later analysis, HLA-associated TCR beta chains were found to be more clonally expanded and to have lower generation probabilities than equally common non-associated chains. In this cohort, only TCR beta chains were sequenced, and detectable features were limited by the absence of alpha or paired-chain data. In a later analysis, around 17,000 TCR beta sequences were associated with specific HLA alleles at a false discovery rate of 0.05. A further reported finding was that TCR beta sequences accurately predicted the HLA-A and HLA-B alleles for most subjects in the first cohort. In a later analysis, several top co-occurrence clusters were reported to appear linked to parvovirus B19, influenza, CMV and Epstein-Barr virus. V-gene and J-gene trimming of TCR beta chains was associated with a missense DCLRE1C variant in a later genetic analysis, and the association was replicated in an independent cohort. When HLA alleles, especially DR and DQ, strongly co-occurred, attributing TCR associations to individual alleles was difficult. Correlated functional status among segregating V segments might be attributable to linkage disequilibrium, but an unknown experimental factor could not be ruled out. A few of the identified cytomegalovirus-associated TCR beta chains were confirmed in vitro to be specific for cytomegalovirus antigens. Presence/absence analyses assumed roughly uniform sequencing depth across donors, an assumption that may not hold. Immune exposure information for the cohort was limited to CMV serostatus. Because HLA typing was missing for some donors at each locus, association tests included only the typed subset. A group of highly shared sequence variants was considered likely to be a technical artifact of the sequencing pipeline. Most TCR sequences were observed very rarely across donors, whereas some public TCRs were present in many individuals. An earlier analysis of 587 of the donors showed that most TCR beta V segments appeared in productive rearrangements either about 87% or about 30% of the time, which broadly matched IMGT annotations. According to a later analysis, TCR association rates differed among HLA loci, with DRB1 alleles showing the most associated TCRs and HLA-C alleles showing the fewest. The study listed approximately 150 TCR beta chains as associated with cytomegalovirus. It was suggested by the authors that the approach could potentially be generalized to other disease states and immunological phenotypes. A later genetic analysis reported fewer N-insertions in productive TCRs among donors in an Asian-associated ancestry cluster than the roughly 670-donor mean. Because counts were too low, about 15 rarely observed V segments, including chromosome 9 orphons, were left out of the earlier analysis of some 600 of the donors. Because the 87-base-pair reads could not distinguish some IMGT-functional V segments, including TRBV6-2 and TRBV6-3, those segments were excluded. Most CMV-associated TCR beta chains appeared to be HLA-restricted in a later analysis, and the HLA associations seemed to be driven largely by CMV exposure.

The cohort comprised several hundred healthy bone marrow donors. All cohort members were sampled while nominally healthy, although unrecorded immune exposures were likely present. The donor tested CMV seronegative, placing the donor among the 352 seronegative members of the cohort. Every donor gave a peripheral blood sample, and the peripheral blood mononuclear cells from that sample were used for TCR beta sequencing. Genomic DNA extraction from the blood cell samples was performed with the Qiagen DNeasy Blood Extraction Kit. The library came from the immunoSEQ multiplex PCR assay. The multiplex PCR relied on a mix of 60 forward primers for TCR Vbeta segments and 13 reverse primers for TCR Jbeta segments. The CDR3 region of rearranged TCR beta genes was amplified from genomic DNA by a multiplex PCR assay. On the Illumina HiSeq System, the amplified TCR beta libraries were sequenced as 87-base-pair reads. The authors' pipeline ran thus. Across the 670 or so repertoires, a later analysis counted roughly 77 million unique TCR beta chains, approximately 12 million of which were shared by at least two donors. A nearest-neighbor algorithm error-corrected the raw reads and collapsed the reads into unique sequences, merging closely related sequences to remove PCR and sequencing errors. CDR3 sequences were aligned to IMGT reference sequences to assign V, D and J gene segments. Each retained sequence needed at least a six-nucleotide match to both a V gene segment and a J gene segment. Rearrangements were classified as productive when the CDR3 lacked stop codons and remained in frame with V and J, and all other rearrangements were classified as non-productive. Following IMGT convention, CDR3 was defined as the stretch from the second conserved V-encoded cysteine to the conserved J-encoded phenylalanine. The earlier analysis of 587 of the donors excluded sequences that lacked an unambiguous match to a single V gene segment. An earlier analysis of a few hundred of the donors called V segments functional above 56.7% productive rearrangements and segregating when the between-donor standard deviation exceeded 5%. A statistical classification framework was built for diagnosing cytomegalovirus status from the catalog of TCR beta chain sequences. In a later analysis, TCR nucleotide sequences were compared against IMGT/GENE-DB human TR gene sequences so that V and J genes could be assigned. The TCRdist pipeline was used in a later analysis to assign CDR3 sequences and most-parsimonious VDJ recombination scenarios. In a later analysis, each TCR beta chain was defined by its CDR3 amino acid sequence together with its V-gene family, and reads without a unique V-gene family were excluded. In a later analysis, a few hundred highly shared, low-generation-probability nucleotide sequences were removed to address suspected cross-contamination and a sequencing artifact. A later analysis calculated a clonal expansion index for each public chain from normalized within-repertoire ranks of inferred template counts. In a later analysis, generation probabilities were computed using a VDJ recombination model fitted to out-of-frame rearrangements, and the results were checked against IGoR. A later analysis scored TCR-TCR, TCR-HLA and TCR-CMV co-occurrence with hypergeometric tests, applying a repertoire-size bias correction to TCR pairs. To estimate false discovery rates, a later analysis permuted the HLA or CMV assignments 20 times. A later analysis grouped co-occurring TCRs with DBSCAN, adding TCRdist sequence similarity when clustering within HLA-allele-positive subsets. Repertoires with fewer than 30,000 or more than 120,000 public chains were left out of co-occurrence clustering, as were about five repertoires with anomalous nucleotide sharing. TCRdb stores this immuneACCESS table with in-frame sequences only. Part of the clones is absent; in the studies checked, under half of the shortfall reflects unresolved V genes, and no reason is known for the rest. The DNA was the basis for D and trimming; V, J and clone size are from that table. The sample table shows roughly 110,000 clones, and 71% are seen once. The ten largest account for roughly 2.8% of the sample.

The material sequenced was PBMCs. The chain joins TRBV5-1 to TRBJ2-3, and perhaps TRBD2 as D gene, on 5 matching bases. This receptor was obtained from a female donor in good health and CMV-seronegative. The nucleotide sequence is given as TGCGCCAGCAGCTTTGGACTGTCCACAGATACGCAGTATTTT. Its protein reads: CASSFGLSTDTQYF.